This TCR beta chain was captured by sequencing in a study of tissue T cells after allogeneic stem cell transplantation. Study-level points and caveats: Motif-based clustering found tissue-specific repertoire signatures shared across patients, though few clones were shared. Tissue-detected TCR repertoire was only partly captured by blood and spleen T cells.

Generated by immunoSEQ multiplex PCR, the TCRdb table keeps only in-frame clones and is missing some. The table lists more than 1,500 clones, 73% of them singletons. Trimming left V 10 bases short and J 0 bases short, with 28 bases between. Per the germline V gene, CDR1 is SNHLY and CDR2 is FYNNEI. This CDR3 has 19 residues. This clone was picked up a small number of times. Its antigen is not identified. Non-transplant comparator patients with other cancers had at least five gastrointestinal samples and no known gastrointestinal disease. Median post-mortem interval was over nine hours for GI, liver, skin and lymphoid tissues.

The rearrangement uses TRBV2 and TRBJ2-1; D possibly uses TRBD1 or TRBD2 (6 bases each). Sequences were derived from esophagus tissue, sampled at autopsy. This receptor was identified in a woman between 18 and 55 years old with breast cancer. The CDR3 DNA sequence: TGTGCCACCGCGGGAACTGGCAGGGGAGGAGACCTCTCCTACAATGAGCAGTTCTTC. Its translation: CATAGTGRGGDLSYNEQFF.